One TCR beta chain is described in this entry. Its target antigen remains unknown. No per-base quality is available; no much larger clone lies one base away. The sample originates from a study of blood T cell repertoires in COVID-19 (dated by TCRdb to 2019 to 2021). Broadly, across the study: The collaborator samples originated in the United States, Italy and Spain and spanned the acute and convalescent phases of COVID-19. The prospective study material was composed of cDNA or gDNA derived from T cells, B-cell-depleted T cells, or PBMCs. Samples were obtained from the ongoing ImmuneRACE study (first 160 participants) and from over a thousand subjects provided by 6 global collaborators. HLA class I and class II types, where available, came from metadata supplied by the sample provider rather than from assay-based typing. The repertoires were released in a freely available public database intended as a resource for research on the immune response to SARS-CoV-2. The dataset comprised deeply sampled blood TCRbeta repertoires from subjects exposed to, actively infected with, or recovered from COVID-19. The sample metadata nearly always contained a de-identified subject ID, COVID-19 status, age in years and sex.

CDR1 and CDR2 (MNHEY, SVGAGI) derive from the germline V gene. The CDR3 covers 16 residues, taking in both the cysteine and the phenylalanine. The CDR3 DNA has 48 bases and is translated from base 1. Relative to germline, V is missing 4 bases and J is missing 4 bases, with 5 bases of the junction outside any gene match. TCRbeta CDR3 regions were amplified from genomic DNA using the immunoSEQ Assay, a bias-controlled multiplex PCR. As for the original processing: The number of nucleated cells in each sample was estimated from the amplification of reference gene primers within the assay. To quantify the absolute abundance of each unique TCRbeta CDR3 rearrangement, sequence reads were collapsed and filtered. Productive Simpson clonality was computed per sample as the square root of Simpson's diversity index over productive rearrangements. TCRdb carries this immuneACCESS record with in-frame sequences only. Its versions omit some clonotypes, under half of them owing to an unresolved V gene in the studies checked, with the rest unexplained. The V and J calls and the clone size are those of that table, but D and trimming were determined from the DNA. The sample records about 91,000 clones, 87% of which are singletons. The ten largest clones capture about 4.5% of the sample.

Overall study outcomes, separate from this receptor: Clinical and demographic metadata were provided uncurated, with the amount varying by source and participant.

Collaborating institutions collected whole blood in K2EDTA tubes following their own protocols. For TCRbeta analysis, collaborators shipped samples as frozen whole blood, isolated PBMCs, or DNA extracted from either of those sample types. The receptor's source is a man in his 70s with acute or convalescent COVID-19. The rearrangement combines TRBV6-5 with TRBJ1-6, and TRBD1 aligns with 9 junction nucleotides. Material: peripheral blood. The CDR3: CASSFRTGAYNSPLHF. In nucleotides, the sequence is TGTGCCAGCAGTTTTCGGACAGGGGCGTATAATTCACCCCTCCACTTT.